Presented here are 8 T cell receptor beta chains from one specimen sequenced in a study of T cell repertoires in aging, cancer and after chemotherapy. A mixed TRB-A/B primer pool amplified rearranged TRB by multiplex touch-down PCR. TCRdb passed the multiplex PCR reads through MiXCR, listing each CDR3 protein once. The sample includes some 5,400 distinct CDR3 sequences, approximately 30% of them seen just once. TCR beta rearrangements were amplified from peripheral blood genomic DNA. Input material: blood. The receptors here all came from a human donor with a blood cancer.

This clonotype is a singleton in its sample. The chain couples TRBV27 to TRBJ1-4, with D maybe TRBD1 (6 bases). The CDR3 has 15 residues. Per the germline V gene, CDR1 is MNHEY and CDR2 is SMNVEV (reference sequence). Trimming removed 5 bases at V and 5 bases at J, with 15 bases between. In DNA form, the CDR3 reads TGTGCCAGCAGTCCAGACAGGAGGTGGAATGAAAAACTGTTTTTT. Translating it yields CASSPDRRWNEKLFF.

The chain combines TRBV27 with TRBJ2-7; D might be TRBD1 or TRBD2, each matching 5 bases. Germline CDR1 and CDR2: MNHEY and SMNVEV (reference sequence). The ends were cut back, 8 bases at V and 7 bases at J, with 24 bases in the middle. CDR3 length equals 15 residues. The CDR3 bases are TGTGCCAGCGGATCCGGGACGCTCGCCTTTTGGGAGCAGTACTTC. Protein sequence: CASGSGTLAFWEQYF.

The chain employs TRBV18 and TRBJ1-4; D is perhaps TRBD1 (6 bases). The germline V gene encodes CDR1 KGHSH and CDR2 LQKENI. The CDR3 extends over 13 amino acids. The germline V and J ends were trimmed by 6 bases and 5 bases, with 10 bases remaining between them. CDR3 nucleotides: TGTGCCAGCTCTCCAGGGGAGAATGAAAAACTGTTTTTT. It translates to CASSPGENEKLFF.

The rearrangement uses TRBV6-2 or TRBV6-3 and TRBJ1-5; D call uncertain. Trimming removed 6 bases from V and 2 bases from J, with 14 bases in between. The CDR3 runs 15 residues. Germline values: CDR1 MNHEY, CDR2 SVGEGT. CDR3 DNA sequence: TGTGCCAGCAGATCCCTAGGGATCCGCAATCAGCCCCAGCATTTT. Its translation is CASRSLGIRNQPQHF.

The rearrangement joins TRBV5-4 to TRBJ2-6; D is perhaps TRBD1 (6 bases). This CDR3 contains 15 residues. Germline V gene lookup returns CDR1 SGHNT and CDR2 YYREEE (reference sequence). V gave up 4 bases and J gave up 4 bases, with 12 bases separating them. CDR3 nucleotide sequence: TGTGCCAGCAGCCGGGGACACGTGGGGGCCAACGTCCTGACTTTC. This sequence encodes CASSRGHVGANVLTF.

V usage is TRBV10-3 and J usage is TRBJ2-3, with TRBD2 matching over 12 bases. J gave up 4 bases and V 6 bases, and 2 bases lay outside the gene matches. Germline V gives CDR1 ENHRY, CDR2 SYGVKD. This CDR3 has 14 residues. This CDR3 reads CAIRTSGGSDTQYF. The CDR3 DNA reads as TGTGCCATCAGGACTAGCGGGGGATCAGATACGCAGTATTTT.

By share of the sample, this clonotype is medium-sized. The rearrangement links TRBV19 to TRBJ2-3; 8 bases line up with TRBD2. This CDR3 region has 18 residues. The germline V gene has CDR1 LNHDA and CDR2 SQIVND (reference sequence). The J segment lost 7 bases and the V segment lost 3 bases, leaving 18 bases of the junction unmatched. The CDR3 sequence is CASSIRASGTSGGHTQYF. The CDR3 nucleotides are TGTGCCAGTAGTATTAGGGCCAGCGGGACGAGCGGGGGCCATACGCAGTATTTT.

As to this clonotype: A much more abundant neighbour one base away suggests this may be a read error. The CDR3 nucleotides read TGTGCCATCAGTTACCAGGGACTCACTCCAGATACGCAGTATTTT. This encodes CAISYQGLTPDTQYF. The V call is TRBV10-3, the J call TRBJ2-3; D might be TRBD2 (6 bases). Germline assignment: CDR1 ENHRY and CDR2 SYGVKD. The CDR3 length is 15 residues. Between the trimmed V and J ends, which lost 5 bases and 4 bases, there was a span of 16 bases.